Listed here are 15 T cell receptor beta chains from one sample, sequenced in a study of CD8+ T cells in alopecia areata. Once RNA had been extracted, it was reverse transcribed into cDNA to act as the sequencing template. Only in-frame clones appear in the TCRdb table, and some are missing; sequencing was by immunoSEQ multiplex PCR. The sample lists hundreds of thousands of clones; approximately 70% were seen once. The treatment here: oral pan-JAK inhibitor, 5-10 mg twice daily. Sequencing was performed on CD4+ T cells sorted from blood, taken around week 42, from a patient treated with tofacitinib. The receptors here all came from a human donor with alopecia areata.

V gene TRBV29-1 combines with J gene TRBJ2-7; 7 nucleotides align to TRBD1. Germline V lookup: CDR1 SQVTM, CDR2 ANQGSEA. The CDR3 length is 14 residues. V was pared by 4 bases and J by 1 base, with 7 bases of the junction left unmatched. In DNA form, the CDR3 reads TGCAGCGTTGCCAGGACAGGAACTTCCTACGAGCAGTACTTC. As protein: CSVARTGTSYEQYF.

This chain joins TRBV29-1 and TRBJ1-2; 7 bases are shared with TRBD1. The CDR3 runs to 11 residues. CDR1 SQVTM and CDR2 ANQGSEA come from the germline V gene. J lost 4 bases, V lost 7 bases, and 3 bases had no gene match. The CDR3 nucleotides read TGCAGCGCGGGACAGTCCTATGGCTACACCTTC. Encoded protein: CSAGQSYGYTF.

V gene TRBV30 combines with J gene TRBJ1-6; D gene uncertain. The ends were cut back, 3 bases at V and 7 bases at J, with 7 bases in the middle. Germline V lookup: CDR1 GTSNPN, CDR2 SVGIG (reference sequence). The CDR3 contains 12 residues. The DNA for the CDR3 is TGTGCCTGGAGGCCTGTAAATTCACCCCTCCACTTT. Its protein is CAWRPVNSPLHF.

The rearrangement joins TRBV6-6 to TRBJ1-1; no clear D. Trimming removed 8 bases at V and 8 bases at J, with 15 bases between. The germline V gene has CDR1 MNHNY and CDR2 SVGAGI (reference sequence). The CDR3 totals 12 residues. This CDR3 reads CASGEVLGEAFF. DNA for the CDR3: TGTGCCAGCGGTGAGGTCCTGGGAGAAGCTTTCTTT.

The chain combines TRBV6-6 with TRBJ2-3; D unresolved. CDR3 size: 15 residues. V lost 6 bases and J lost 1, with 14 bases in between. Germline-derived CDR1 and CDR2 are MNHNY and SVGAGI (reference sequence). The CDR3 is CASRGRAEGTDTQYF. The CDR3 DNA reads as TGTGCCAGCAGGGGCCGCGCAGAGGGCACAGATACGCAGTATTTT.

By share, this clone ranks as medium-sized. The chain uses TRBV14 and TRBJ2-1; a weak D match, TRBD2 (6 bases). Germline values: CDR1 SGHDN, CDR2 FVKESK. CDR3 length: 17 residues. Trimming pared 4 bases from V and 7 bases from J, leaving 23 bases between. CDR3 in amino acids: CASSLRGALLALNEQFF. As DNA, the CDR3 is TGTGCCAGCAGCCTCCGAGGAGCATTGCTAGCGTTGAATGAGCAGTTCTTC.

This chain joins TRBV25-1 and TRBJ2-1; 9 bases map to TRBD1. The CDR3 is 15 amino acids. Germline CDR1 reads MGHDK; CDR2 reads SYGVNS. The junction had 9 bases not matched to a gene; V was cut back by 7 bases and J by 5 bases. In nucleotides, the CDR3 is TGTGCCAGCAACATTCCGGACAGGGGCGACAATGAGCAGTTCTTC. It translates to CASNIPDRGDNEQFF. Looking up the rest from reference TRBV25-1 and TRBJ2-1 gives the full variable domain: EADIYQTPRYLVIGTGKKITLECSQTMGHDKMYWYQQDPGMELHLIHYSYGVNSTEKGDLSSESTVSRIRTEHFPLTLESARPSHTSQYLCASNIPDRGDNEQFFGPGTRLTVL.

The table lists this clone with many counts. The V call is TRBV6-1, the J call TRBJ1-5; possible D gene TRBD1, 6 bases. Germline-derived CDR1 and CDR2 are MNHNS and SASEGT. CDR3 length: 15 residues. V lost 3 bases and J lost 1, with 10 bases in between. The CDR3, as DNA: TGTGCCAGCAGTGATAGGGGGTCGAGCAATCAGCCCCAGCATTTT. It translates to CASSDRGSSNQPQHF.

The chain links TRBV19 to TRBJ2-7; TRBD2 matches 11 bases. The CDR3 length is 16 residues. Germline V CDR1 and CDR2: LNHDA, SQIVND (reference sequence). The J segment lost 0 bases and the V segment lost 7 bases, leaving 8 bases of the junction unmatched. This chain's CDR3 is CASNPTGTSGSYEQYF. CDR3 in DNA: TGTGCCAGTAACCCTACCGGGACTAGCGGCTCCTACGAGCAGTACTTC.

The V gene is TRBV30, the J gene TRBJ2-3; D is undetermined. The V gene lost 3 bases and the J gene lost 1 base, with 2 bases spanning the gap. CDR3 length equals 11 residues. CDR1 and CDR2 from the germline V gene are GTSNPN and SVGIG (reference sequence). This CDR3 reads CAWRGTDTQYF. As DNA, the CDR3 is TGTGCCTGGAGGGGCACAGATACGCAGTATTTT. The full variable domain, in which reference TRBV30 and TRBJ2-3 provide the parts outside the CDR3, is SQTIHQWPATLVQPVGSPLSLECTVEGTSNPNLYWYRQAAGRGLQLLFYSVGIGQISSEVPQNLSASRPQDRQFILSSKKLLLSDSGFYLCAWRGTDTQYFGPGTRLTVL.

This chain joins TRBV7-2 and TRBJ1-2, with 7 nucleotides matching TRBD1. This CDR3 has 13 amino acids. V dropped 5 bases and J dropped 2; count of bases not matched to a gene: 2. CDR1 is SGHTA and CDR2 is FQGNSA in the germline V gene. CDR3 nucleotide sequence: TGTGCCAGCAGCCCGGGACAGAACTATGGCTACACCTTC. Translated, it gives CASSPGQNYGYTF.

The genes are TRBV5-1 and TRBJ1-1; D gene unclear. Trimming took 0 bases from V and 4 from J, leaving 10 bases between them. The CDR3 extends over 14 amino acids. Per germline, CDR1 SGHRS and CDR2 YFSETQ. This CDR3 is CASSLVSYSTEAFF. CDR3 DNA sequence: TGCGCCAGCAGCTTGGTTAGTTATTCCACTGAAGCTTTCTTT.

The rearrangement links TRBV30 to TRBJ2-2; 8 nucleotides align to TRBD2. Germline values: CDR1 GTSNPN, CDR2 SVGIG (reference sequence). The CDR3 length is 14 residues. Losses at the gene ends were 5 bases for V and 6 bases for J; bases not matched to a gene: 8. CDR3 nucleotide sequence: TGTGCCTGGGGGGGGACTAGGGTCCCCGGGGAGCTGTTTTTT. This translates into CAWGGTRVPGELFF.

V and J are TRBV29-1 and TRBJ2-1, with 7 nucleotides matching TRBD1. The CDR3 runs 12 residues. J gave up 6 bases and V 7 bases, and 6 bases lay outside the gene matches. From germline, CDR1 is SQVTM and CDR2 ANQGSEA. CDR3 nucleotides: TGCAGCGGACAGGGTACGGGCAATGAGCAGTTCTTC. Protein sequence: CSGQGTGNEQFF.

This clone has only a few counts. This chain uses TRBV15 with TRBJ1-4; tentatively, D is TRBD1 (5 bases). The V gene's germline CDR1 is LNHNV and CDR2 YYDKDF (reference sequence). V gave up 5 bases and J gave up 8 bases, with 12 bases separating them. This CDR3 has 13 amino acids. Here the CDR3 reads CATSAQGDEKLFF. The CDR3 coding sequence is TGTGCCACCAGCGCCCAGGGAGACGAAAAACTGTTTTTT.